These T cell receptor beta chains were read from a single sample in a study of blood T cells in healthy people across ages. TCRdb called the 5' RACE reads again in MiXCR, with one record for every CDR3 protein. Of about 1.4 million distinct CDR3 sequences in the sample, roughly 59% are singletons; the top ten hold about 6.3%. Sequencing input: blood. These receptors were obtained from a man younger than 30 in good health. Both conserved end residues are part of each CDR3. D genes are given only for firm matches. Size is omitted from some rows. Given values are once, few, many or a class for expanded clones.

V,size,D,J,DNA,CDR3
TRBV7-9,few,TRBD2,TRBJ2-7,TGTGCCAGCAGCCTCCTTAGCGGGGTAGGCTCCTACGAGCAGTACTTC,CASSLLSGVGSYEQYF
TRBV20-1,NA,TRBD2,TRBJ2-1,TGCAGTGCCCAGGGACTAGCGGGAATCGACAATGAGCAGTTCTTC,CSAQGLAGIDNEQFF
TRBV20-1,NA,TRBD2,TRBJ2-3,TGCAGTGCCCCTAGCGGGGGGTGGACAGATACGCAGTATTTT,CSAPSGGWTDTQYF
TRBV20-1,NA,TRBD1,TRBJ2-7,TGCAGTGCTTACGGACAGGGGATCCACGAGCAGTACTTC,CSAYGQGIHEQYF
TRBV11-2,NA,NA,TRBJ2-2,TGTGCCAGCAGCGGGACTGGAGGGGACACCGGGGAGCTGTTTTTT,CASSGTGGDTGELFF
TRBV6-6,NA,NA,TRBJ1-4,TGTGCCAGCAGTACCGGACACTCAACTAATGAAAAACTGTTTTTT,CASSTGHSTNEKLFF
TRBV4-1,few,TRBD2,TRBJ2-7,TGCGCCAGCAGCCGACAATCGACAGCGGGGACCTACGAGCAGTACTTC,CASSRQSTAGTYEQYF
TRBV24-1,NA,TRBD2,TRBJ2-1,TGTGCCACCAGTGATCACCGAGGACTAGCGGGTAACAATGAGCAGTTCTTC,CATSDHRGLAGNNEQFF
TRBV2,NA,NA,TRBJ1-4,TGTGCCAGCAAAACACAGGGCCTGGGGGAAAAACTGTTTTTT,CASKTQGLGEKLFF
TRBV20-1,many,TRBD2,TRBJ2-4,TGCAGTGCTAGGTCCCCGACTAGCGGGGGGGCCGTAACCAAAAACATTCAGTACTTC,CSARSPTSGGAVTKNIQYF
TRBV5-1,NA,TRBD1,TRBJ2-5,TGCGCCAGCAGACCTACGGGGCTTATGACAGGGCAAGAGACCCAGTACTTC,CASRPTGLMTGQETQYF
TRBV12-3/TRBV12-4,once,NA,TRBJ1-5,TGTGCCAGCAGTTTAGGATCCCAGGCGAGCAACCAGCCCCAGCATTTT,CASSLGSQASNQPQHF
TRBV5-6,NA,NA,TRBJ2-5,TGTGCCAGCAGCTTGGGAGGGTTAGATCAGTACTTC,CASSLGGLDQYF
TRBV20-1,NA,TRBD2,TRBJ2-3,TGCAGTGCCCCGGGACTAGAAACTAGCACAGATACGCAGTATTTT,CSAPGLETSTDTQYF
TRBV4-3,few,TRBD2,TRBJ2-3,TGCGCCAGCAGCGCACTAGCGGGGGGGACCACAGATACGCAGTATTTT,CASSALAGGTTDTQYF
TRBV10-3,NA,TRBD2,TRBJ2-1,TGTGCCATCAGTGAGACTAGCGGGACTACTAGGAATGAGCAGTTCTTC,CAISETSGTTRNEQFF
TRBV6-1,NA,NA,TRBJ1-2,TGTGCCAGCCTTAAGGGGGGCGGCTATGGCTACACCTTC,CASLKGGGYGYTF